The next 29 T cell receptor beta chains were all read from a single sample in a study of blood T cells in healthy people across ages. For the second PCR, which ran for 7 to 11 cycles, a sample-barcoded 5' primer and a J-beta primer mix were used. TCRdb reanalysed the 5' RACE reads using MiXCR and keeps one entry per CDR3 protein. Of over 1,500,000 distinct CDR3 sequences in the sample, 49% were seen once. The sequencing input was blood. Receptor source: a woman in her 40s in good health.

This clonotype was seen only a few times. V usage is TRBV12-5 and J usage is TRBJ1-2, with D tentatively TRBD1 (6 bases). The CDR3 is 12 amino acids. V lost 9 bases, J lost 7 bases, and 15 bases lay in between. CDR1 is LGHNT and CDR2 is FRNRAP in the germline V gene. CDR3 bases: TGTGCTAGGTCCCCCAGGGGTTTTGGCTACACCTTC. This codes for CARSPRGFGYTF.

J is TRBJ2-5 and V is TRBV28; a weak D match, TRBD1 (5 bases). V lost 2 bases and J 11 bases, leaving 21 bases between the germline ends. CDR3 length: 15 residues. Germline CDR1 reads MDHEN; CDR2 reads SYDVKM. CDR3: CASSLSRAGWNEQYF. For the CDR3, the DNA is TGTGCCAGCAGTTTAAGTCGGGCAGGGTGGAATGAGCAGTACTTC.

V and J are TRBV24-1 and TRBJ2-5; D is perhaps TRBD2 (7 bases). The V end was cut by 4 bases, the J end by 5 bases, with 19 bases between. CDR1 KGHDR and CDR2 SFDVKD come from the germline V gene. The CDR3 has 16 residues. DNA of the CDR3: TGTGCCACCAGTGACAGGAGTCGGGGGGCCTTTGAGACCCAGTACTTC. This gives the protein CATSDRSRGAFETQYF.

The CDR3 DNA sequence: TGCGCCAGCAGCCAAGATCGGTGGCCTAATTCACCCCTCCACTTT. This gives the protein CASSQDRWPNSPLHF. V gene TRBV4-1 combines with J gene TRBJ1-6; D is uncertain. CDR1 and CDR2 from the germline V gene are MGHRA and YSYEKL. V was cut by 0 bases and J by 6 bases, with 9 bases left in between. This CDR3 region has 15 residues.

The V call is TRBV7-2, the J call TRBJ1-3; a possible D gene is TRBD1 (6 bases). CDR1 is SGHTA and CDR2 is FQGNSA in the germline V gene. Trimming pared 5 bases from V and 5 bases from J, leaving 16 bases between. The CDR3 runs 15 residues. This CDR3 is CASSQNRAARNTIYF. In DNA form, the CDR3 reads TGTGCCAGCAGCCAAAACAGGGCCGCGAGAAACACCATATATTTT.

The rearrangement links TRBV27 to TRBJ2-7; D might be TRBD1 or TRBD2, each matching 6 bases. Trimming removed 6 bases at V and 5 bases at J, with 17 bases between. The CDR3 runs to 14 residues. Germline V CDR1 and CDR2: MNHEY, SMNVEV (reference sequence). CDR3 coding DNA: TGTGCCAGCAGGCAGGGCGGGACATTTAACGAGCAGTACTTC. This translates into CASRQGGTFNEQYF.

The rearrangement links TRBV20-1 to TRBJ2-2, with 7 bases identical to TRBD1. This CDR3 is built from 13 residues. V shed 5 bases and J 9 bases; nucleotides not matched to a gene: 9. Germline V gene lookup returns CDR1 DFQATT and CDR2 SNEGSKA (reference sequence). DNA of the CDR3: TGCAGTGCTCCTGAAGACAGGGCCCGGGAGCTGTTTTTT. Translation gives CSAPEDRARELFF.

CDR3 DNA sequence: TGTGCCAGCAGCACTTACCTCGGGACAGTTTATGGCTACACCTTC. Its translation: CASSTYLGTVYGYTF. The chain joins TRBV7-2 to TRBJ1-2; 7 bases agree with TRBD1. V dropped 5 bases and J dropped 5; count of bases not matched to a gene: 11. Germline V lookup: CDR1 SGHTA, CDR2 FQGNSA. The CDR3 sequence is 15 residues long.

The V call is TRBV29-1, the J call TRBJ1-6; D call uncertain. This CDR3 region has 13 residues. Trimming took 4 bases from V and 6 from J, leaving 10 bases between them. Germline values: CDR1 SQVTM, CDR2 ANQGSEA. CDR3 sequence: CSVGASTNSPLHF. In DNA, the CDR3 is TGCAGCGTTGGGGCTTCAACTAATTCACCCCTCCACTTT.

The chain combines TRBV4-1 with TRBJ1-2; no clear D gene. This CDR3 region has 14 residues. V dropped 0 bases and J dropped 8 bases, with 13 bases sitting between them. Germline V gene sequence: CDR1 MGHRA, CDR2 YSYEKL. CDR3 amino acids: CASSQEAAGGGYTF. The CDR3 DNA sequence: TGCGCCAGCAGCCAAGAGGCGGCCGGAGGGGGCTACACCTTC.

CDR3 sequence reads: CASSYRIGPDTQYF. The CDR3 coding sequence is TGTGCCAGCAGTTACCGGATCGGACCAGATACGCAGTATTTT. The chain carries TRBV6-5 and TRBJ2-3, with D unresolved. V lost 2 bases and J 4 bases, leaving 10 bases between the germline ends. The CDR3 is 14 amino acids. Germline loops: CDR1 MNHEY, CDR2 SVGAGI.

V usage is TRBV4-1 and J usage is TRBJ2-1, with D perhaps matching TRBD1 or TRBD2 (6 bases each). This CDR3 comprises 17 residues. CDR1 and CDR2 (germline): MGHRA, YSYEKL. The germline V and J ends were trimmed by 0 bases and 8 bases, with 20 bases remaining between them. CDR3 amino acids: CASSQDGRTIAGDEQFF. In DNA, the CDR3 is TGCGCCAGCAGCCAAGATGGTCGGACTATAGCAGGGGATGAGCAGTTCTTC.

This CDR3 is CASSLAAGGTTDTQYF. CDR3 DNA sequence: TGCGCCAGCAGCTTGGCTGCGGGGGGGACCACAGATACGCAGTATTTT. V usage is TRBV5-1 and J usage is TRBJ2-3; 9 nucleotides agree with TRBD2. This CDR3 contains 16 residues. Germline lookup yields CDR1 SGHRS and CDR2 YFSETQ. Germline trimming cut 0 bases from V and 2 bases from J; bases unmatched to any gene: 4. The whole variable domain, remainder taken from reference TRBV5-1 and TRBJ2-3, is KAGVTQTPRYLIKTRGQQVTLSCSPISGHRSVSWYQQTPGQGLQFLFEYFSETQRNKGNFPGRFSGRQFSNSRSEMNVSTLELGDSALYLCASSLAAGGTTDTQYFGPGTRLTVL.

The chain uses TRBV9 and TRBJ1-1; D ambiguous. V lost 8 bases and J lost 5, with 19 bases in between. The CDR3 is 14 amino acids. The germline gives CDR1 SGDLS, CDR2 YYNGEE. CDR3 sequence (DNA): TGTGCCAGTGGATCCGCGAACGCTGGTACTGAAGCTTTCTTT. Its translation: CASGSANAGTEAFF.

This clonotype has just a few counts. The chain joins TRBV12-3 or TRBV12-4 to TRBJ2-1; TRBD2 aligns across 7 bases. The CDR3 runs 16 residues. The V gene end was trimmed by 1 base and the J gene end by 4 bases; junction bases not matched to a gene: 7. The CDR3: CASSLVGLGVYNEQFF. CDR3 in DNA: TGTGCCAGCAGTTTAGTCGGACTAGGAGTATACAATGAGCAGTTCTTC.

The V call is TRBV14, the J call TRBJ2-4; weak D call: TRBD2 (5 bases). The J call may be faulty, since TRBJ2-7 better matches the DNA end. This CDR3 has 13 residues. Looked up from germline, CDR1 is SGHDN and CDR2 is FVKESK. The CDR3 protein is CASSQAPRGEQYF. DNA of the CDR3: TGTGCCAGCAGCCAAGCCCCACGGGGCGAGCAGTACTTC.

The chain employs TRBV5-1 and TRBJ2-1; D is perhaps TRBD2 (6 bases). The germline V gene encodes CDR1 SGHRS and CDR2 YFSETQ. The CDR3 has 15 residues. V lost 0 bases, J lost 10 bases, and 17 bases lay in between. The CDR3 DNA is TGCGCCAGCAGCTTGGGTGGCGGTGTCGCGGGAGAGCAGTTCTTC. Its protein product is CASSLGGGVAGEQFF.

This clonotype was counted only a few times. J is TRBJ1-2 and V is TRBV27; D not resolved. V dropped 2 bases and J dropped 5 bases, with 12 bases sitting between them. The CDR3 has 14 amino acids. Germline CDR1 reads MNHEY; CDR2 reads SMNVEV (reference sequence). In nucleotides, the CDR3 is TGTGCCAGCAGTTTAGCGCCCGGACGATATGGCTACACCTTC. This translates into CASSLAPGRYGYTF.

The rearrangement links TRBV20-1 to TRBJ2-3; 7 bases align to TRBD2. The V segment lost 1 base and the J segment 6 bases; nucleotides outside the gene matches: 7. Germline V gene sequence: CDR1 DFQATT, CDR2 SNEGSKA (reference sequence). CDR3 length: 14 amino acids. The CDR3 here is CSARGLAAGDTQYF. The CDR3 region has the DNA TGCAGTGCTAGAGGGCTAGCGGCGGGCGATACGCAGTATTTT.

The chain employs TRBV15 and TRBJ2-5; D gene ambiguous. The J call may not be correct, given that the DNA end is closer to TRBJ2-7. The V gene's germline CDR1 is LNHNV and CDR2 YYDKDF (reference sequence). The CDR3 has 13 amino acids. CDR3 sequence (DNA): TGTGCCACCAGCAGAGATCTAATGAGCGAGCAGTACTTC. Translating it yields CATSRDLMSEQYF.

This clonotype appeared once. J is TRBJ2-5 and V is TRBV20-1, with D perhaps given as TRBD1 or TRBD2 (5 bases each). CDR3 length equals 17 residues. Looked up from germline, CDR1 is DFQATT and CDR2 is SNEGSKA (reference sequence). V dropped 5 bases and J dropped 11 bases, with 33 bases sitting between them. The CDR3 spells CSAGKTPPGRAVYGQYF. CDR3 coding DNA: TGCAGTGCTGGCAAAACCCCCCCGGGACGAGCTGTTTACGGGCAGTACTTC.

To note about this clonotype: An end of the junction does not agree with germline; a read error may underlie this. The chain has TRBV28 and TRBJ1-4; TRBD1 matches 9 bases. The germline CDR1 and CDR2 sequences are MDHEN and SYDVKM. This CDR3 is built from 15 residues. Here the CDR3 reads CASSLTGGPDEKPFF. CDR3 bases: TGTGCCAGCAGTCTAACAGGGGGCCCAGATGAAAAACCGTTTTTT. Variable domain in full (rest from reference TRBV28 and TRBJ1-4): DVKVTQSSRYLVKRTGEKVFLECVQDMDHENMFWYRQDPGLGLRLIYFSYDVKMKEKGDIPEGYSVSREKKERFSLILESASTNQTSMYLCASSLTGGPDEKPFFGSGTQLSVL.

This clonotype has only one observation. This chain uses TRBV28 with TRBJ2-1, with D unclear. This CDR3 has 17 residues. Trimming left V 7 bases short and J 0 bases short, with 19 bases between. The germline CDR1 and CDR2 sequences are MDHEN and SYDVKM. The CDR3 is CASNTAPVKNSYNEQFF. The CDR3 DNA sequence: TGTGCCAGCAACACTGCCCCCGTGAAGAACTCCTACAATGAGCAGTTCTTC.

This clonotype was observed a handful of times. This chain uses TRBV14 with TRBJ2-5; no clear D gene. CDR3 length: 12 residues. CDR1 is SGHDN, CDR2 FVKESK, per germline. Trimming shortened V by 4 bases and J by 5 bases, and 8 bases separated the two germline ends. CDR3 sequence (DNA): TGTGCCAGCAGCCGGATAAGGGAGACCCAGTACTTC. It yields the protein CASSRIRETQYF.

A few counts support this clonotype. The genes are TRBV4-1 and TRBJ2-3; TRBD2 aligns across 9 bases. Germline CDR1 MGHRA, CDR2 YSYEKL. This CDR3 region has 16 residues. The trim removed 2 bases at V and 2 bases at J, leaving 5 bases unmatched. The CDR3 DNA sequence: TGCGCCAGCAGCCAATACCCTAGCGGGGCCACAGATACGCAGTATTTT. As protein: CASSQYPSGATDTQYF.

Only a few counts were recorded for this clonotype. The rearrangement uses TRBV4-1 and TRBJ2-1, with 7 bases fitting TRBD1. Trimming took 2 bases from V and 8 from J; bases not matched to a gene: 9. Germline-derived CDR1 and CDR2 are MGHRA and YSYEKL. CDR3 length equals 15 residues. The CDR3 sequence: CASSQSTGDLHEQFF. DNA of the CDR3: TGCGCCAGCAGCCAAAGCACAGGGGATCTCCATGAGCAGTTCTTC.

CDR3 bases: TGCAGCGTTGAAGTTTACCCCAGGACTGGGGCCAACGTCCTGACTTTC. Its protein product is CSVEVYPRTGANVLTF. The chain joins TRBV29-1 to TRBJ2-6; no reliable D call. This CDR3 is built from 16 residues. The germline gives CDR1 SQVTM, CDR2 ANQGSEA. V lost 1 base to trimming and J lost 2 bases, with 12 bases between them.

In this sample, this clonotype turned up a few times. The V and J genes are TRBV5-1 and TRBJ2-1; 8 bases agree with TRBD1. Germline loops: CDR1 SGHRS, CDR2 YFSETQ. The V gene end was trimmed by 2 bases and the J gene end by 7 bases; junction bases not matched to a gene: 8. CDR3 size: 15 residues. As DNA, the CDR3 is TGCGCCAGCAGCTTAGCGCAGGGGGCCTTTAATGAGCAGTTCTTC. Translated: CASSLAQGAFNEQFF.

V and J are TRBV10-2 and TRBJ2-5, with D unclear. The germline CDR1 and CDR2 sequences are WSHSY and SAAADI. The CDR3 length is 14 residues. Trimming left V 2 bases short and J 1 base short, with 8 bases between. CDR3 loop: CASSETVSQETQYF. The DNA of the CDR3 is TGCGCCAGCAGTGAGACCGTTTCCCAAGAGACCCAGTACTTC.